The entry below describes one T cell receptor beta chain. Its target is not known. Repertoires were generated with immunoSEQ multiplex PCR, while TCRdb's copy carries only in-frame clones and drops some. The sample yields about 190,000 clones, around 86% seen once. The entry originates in a study of T cell responses to AZD1222 COVID-19 vaccine. Overall study results and limits: The sample set comprised mostly white British donors with more females, and clonal diversity was possibly underestimated. Spike was spanned by vaccine-associated CD4 TCRs, with dominance at 160-218 and 743-854. Baseline antibody screening turned up just a handful of seropositive AZD1222 recipients. Repertoire sampling was restricted to post-peak T cell response timepoints.

CDR3 length: 14 residues. V was shortened by 6 bases and J by 0 bases, with 10 bases between the two germline ends. Germline CDR1 is SGDLS and CDR2 is YYNGEE. The clonotype comes from an adult in good health. Sequenced material: peripheral blood, taken on day 0 of MenACWY control vaccination. The rearrangement links TRBV9 to TRBJ1-3; D is unclear. In DNA, the CDR3 is TGTGCCAGCATTGGTCAGAGCTCTGGAAACACCATATATTTT. Translation: CASIGQSSGNTIYF.